This entry lists 18 T cell receptor beta chains sequenced from one sample in a study of response to subunit inactivated influenza vaccine. TCRdb reanalysed the RT-PCR reads using MiXCR and keeps one entry per CDR3 protein. The data show about 190,000 distinct CDR3 sequences, with roughly 14% seen just once and about 25% held by the top ten. The sequencing used CD8+ T cells sorted from PBMCs, collected about 5 days after vaccination. The receptor set was obtained from a man aged 50-60 years who received an inactivated influenza vaccine.

Only a few counts were recorded for this clonotype. This chain uses TRBV19 with TRBJ2-6; D is uncertain. The V end lost 6 bases, the J end lost 0 bases, and 9 bases lay between the germline ends. CDR1 and CDR2 (germline): LNHDA, SQIVND (reference sequence). This CDR3 has 15 residues. The CDR3 sequence is CASSPKGSGANVLTF. The CDR3 nucleotides read TGTGCCAGTAGCCCCAAGGGCTCTGGGGCCAACGTCCTGACTTTC.

The chain recombines TRBV5-6 with TRBJ2-1; weak D call: TRBD2 (5 bases). Trimming shortened V by 3 bases and J by 2 bases, and 9 bases separated the two germline ends. The CDR3 runs to 14 residues. The V gene's germline CDR1 is SGHDT and CDR2 YYEEEE. CDR3 coding DNA: TGTGCCAGCAGCTCCGGGAACCCCTACAATGAGCAGTTCTTC. This translates into CASSSGNPYNEQFF.

This clonotype was counted between two and nine times. The rearrangement links TRBV10-3 to TRBJ2-5; 9 nucleotides agree with TRBD2. Germline V CDR1 and CDR2: ENHRY, SYGVKD. Trimming removed 3 bases from V and 2 bases from J; junction bases left unmatched: 7. This CDR3 spans 16 amino acids. CDR3 loop: CAISDYASGVQETQYF. CDR3 bases: TGTGCCATCAGTGATTATGCTAGCGGGGTTCAAGAGACCCAGTACTTC.

In its sample, this clonotype was seen many times. In DNA form, the CDR3 reads TGCAGCGTTGTTGTCTCATATGAGCAGTTCTTC. It codes for CSVVVSYEQFF. The gene calls are TRBV29-1 and TRBJ2-1; D gene ambiguous. Trimming took off 4 bases at V and 8 bases at J, with 9 bases between the two ends. The CDR3 is 11 amino acids. Germline CDR1 SQVTM, CDR2 ANQGSEA.

Many counts were recorded for this clonotype. This sequence joins TRBV9 and TRBJ2-7, with D possibly being TRBD1 (5 bases). V dropped 3 bases and J dropped 1 base, with 11 bases sitting between them. The CDR3 has 14 residues. CDR1 and CDR2 from the germline V gene are SGDLS and YYNGEE. CDR3 DNA sequence: TGTGCCAGCAGCGAAATAGACAGTTCCTACGAGCAGTACTTC. This gives the protein CASSEIDSSYEQYF.

The chain is built from TRBV28 and TRBJ2-5; 11 bases are shared with TRBD2. CDR3 length: 19 residues. V dropped 6 bases and J dropped 0; count of bases not matched to a gene: 15. CDR1 is MDHEN, CDR2 SYDVKM, per germline. In DNA form, the CDR3 reads TGTGCCAGCAGCCCAATCGGGACTAGCGGAGAAGGCTACCAAGAGACCCAGTACTTC. The encoded protein is CASSPIGTSGEGYQETQYF. Full variable domain (outside the CDR3, taken from reference TRBV28 and TRBJ2-5): DVKVTQSSRYLVKRTGEKVFLECVQDMDHENMFWYRQDPGLGLRLIYFSYDVKMKEKGDIPEGYSVSREKKERFSLILESASTNQTSMYLCASSPIGTSGEGYQETQYFGPGTRLLVL.

This clonotype was detected a few times. This sequence joins TRBV29-1 and TRBJ2-1; D is undetermined. Germline V lookup: CDR1 SQVTM, CDR2 ANQGSEA. V was pared by 4 bases and J by 7 bases, with 8 bases between. This CDR3 comprises 11 residues. For the CDR3, the DNA is TGCAGCGTTGTCTATGTAAATGAGCAGTTCTTC. Translation: CSVVYVNEQFF.

The chain carries TRBV27 and TRBJ2-4, with D unresolved. The germline CDR1 and CDR2 sequences are MNHEY and SMNVEV (reference sequence). Trimming took off 3 bases at V and 3 bases at J, with 12 bases between the two ends. The CDR3 consists of 15 residues. The CDR3 nucleotides are TGTGCCAGCAGTTTGGGATCAGGTGGCAAAAACATTCAGTACTTC. Protein sequence: CASSLGSGGKNIQYF.

In this sample, this clonotype turned up a few times. V is TRBV28 and J is TRBJ2-7; 9 positions agree with TRBD2. The CDR3 is 15 residues long. Germline V CDR1 and CDR2: MDHEN, SYDVKM. Trimming removed 5 bases from V and 7 bases from J; junction bases left unmatched: 12. CDR3 sequence (DNA): TGTGCCAGCAGTCTCATAGCGGGGGCCAGGGTTGAGCAGTACTTC. Residues: CASSLIAGARVEQYF.

This clonotype was observed a few times. The chain combines TRBV13 with TRBJ2-1; 8 bases agree with TRBD2. The CDR3 contains 14 residues. CDR1 is PRHDT, CDR2 FYEKMQ, per germline (reference sequence). V was clipped by 4 bases and J by 8 bases; unmatched bases: 7. This chain's CDR3 is CASSSGTSVDEQFF. DNA of the CDR3: TGTGCCAGCAGCTCAGGGACTAGTGTTGATGAGCAGTTCTTC.

This clonotype has only a few counts. The V gene is TRBV4-3, the J gene TRBJ1-1; D ambiguous. This CDR3 is 13 amino acids long. V lost 0 bases, J lost 4 bases, and 6 bases lay in between. Germline V lookup: CDR1 LGHNA, CDR2 YSLEER. Here the CDR3 reads CASSQDSPTEAFF. CDR3 nucleotides: TGCGCCAGCAGCCAAGATTCCCCCACTGAAGCTTTCTTT.

This chain links TRBV10-3 with TRBJ2-3; 10 positions match TRBD1. The V segment lost 3 bases and the J segment 5 bases; nucleotides outside the gene matches: 5. The germline V gene has CDR1 ENHRY and CDR2 SYGVKD. The CDR3 extends over 15 amino acids. The CDR3, as DNA: TGTGCCATCAGTGACCGGGACAGGGGTGAAGATACGCAGTATTTT. Translating it yields CAISDRDRGEDTQYF.

This clonotype was observed a handful of times. This chain joins TRBV27 and TRBJ2-1; possible D gene TRBD2, 5 bases. V was pared by 8 bases and J by 5 bases, with 16 bases between. Germline V gene data show CDR1 as MNHEY and CDR2 as SMNVEV (reference sequence). There are 14 residues in the CDR3. The CDR3 DNA is TGTGCCAGCGGATTCTCGGAGGTTAACAATGAGCAGTTCTTC. It codes for CASGFSEVNNEQFF.

There are a few counts of this clonotype. V and J are TRBV7-8 and TRBJ1-2; TRBD1 agrees at 7 bases. The CDR3 loop spans 14 amino acids. CDR1 and CDR2 (germline): SGHVS, FQNEAQ. With V trimmed by 4 bases and J by 2 bases, 4 bases remained unmatched. In nucleotides, the CDR3 is TGTGCCAGCAGCTCAACGACAGGGAACTATGGCTACACCTTC. This translates into CASSSTTGNYGYTF.

This rearrangement joins TRBV7-2 to TRBJ1-2, with TRBD1 as a possible D gene (5 bases). Germline CDR1 is SGHTA and CDR2 is FQGNSA. CDR3 length: 12 residues. Trimming shortened V by 11 bases and J by 3 bases, and 13 bases separated the two germline ends. The CDR3 is CAAYGRDYGYTF. The DNA for the CDR3 is TGTGCCGCCTACGGCAGGGACTATGGCTACACCTTC.

V and J are TRBV5-4 and TRBJ1-2; D is uncertain. The CDR3 runs to 15 residues. The germline CDR1 and CDR2 sequences are SGHNT and YYREEE (reference sequence). V gave up 2 bases and J gave up 6 bases, with 17 bases separating them. This CDR3 is CASSFSASIPDGYTF. The CDR3 DNA reads as TGTGCCAGCAGCTTCTCCGCTTCAATACCGGATGGCTACACCTTC. Filled out from reference TRBV5-4 and TRBJ1-2, the complete variable domain reads ETGVTQSPTHLIKTRGQQVTLRCSSQSGHNTVSWYQQALGQGPQFIFQYYREEENGRGNFPPRFSGLQFPNYSSELNVNALELDDSALYLCASSFSASIPDGYTFGSGTRLTVV.

This chain joins TRBV7-9 and TRBJ1-6; D is unresolved. Germline loops: CDR1 SEHNR, CDR2 FQNEAQ (reference sequence). The germline V and J ends were trimmed by 3 bases and 5 bases, with 2 bases remaining between them. The CDR3 spans 12 residues. The CDR3 sequence: CASSFDNSPLHF. The DNA of the CDR3 is TGTGCCAGCAGCTTTGATAATTCACCCCTCCACTTT.

The CDR3 sequence is CASSTGTVETQYF. The DNA of the CDR3 is TGTGCCAGCAGCACCGGGACAGTTGAGACCCAGTACTTC. The chain employs TRBV9 and TRBJ2-5, with 7 bases lining up with TRBD1. CDR1 is SGDLS and CDR2 is YYNGEE in the germline V gene. This CDR3 has 13 amino acids. The trim removed 4 bases at V and 5 bases at J, leaving 5 bases unmatched.